Listed here are 17 T cell receptor beta chains from one sample, sequenced in a study of beta chain features in type 1 diabetes. Broader study findings: Significant though moderate, a shortening of TCRB CDR3s appeared in all four CD4+ subsets of Type 1 diabetes patients.

The entirety of the isolated RNA underwent reverse transcription, so expressed TCRB transcripts were sequenced. Sequenced by immunoSEQ multiplex PCR; TCRdb stores in-frame clones only, minus some. The sample holds hundreds of thousands of clones; over 13% are singletons and the top ten take 0.035% to 0.045%. The antigens these receptors bind are not known. Material for sequencing was naive CD4+ T cells from blood. All receptors come from a man aged 18 to 30 with type 1 diabetes.

This rearrangement joins TRBV28 to TRBJ2-2, with D possibly matching TRBD2 (5 bases). The CDR3 totals 14 residues. V was clipped by 8 bases and J by 0 bases, with 10 bases between them. Germline V lookup: CDR1 MDHEN, CDR2 SYDVKM. CDR3 DNA: TGTGCCAGCCTCCGAGGGACGAACACCGGGGAGCTGTTTTTT. This translates into CASLRGTNTGELFF.

This clone was counted between two and nine times. This chain links TRBV6-5 with TRBJ2-1; TRBD2 might be the D (6 bases). The CDR3 is 16 amino acids. The germline V gene encodes CDR1 MNHEY and CDR2 SVGAGI. The V gene lost 2 bases and the J gene lost 5 bases, with 16 bases spanning the gap. As DNA, the CDR3 is TGTGCCAGCAGTTACAGGTGGGGAGGCCGGGACAATGAGCAGTTCTTC. It codes for CASSYRWGGRDNEQFF.

This clone was seen a few times. The CDR3 DNA reads TGTGCCAGCAGCTTTCTCCAGGGTTATTACGAGCAGTACTTC. This encodes CASSFLQGYYEQYF. The rearrangement uses TRBV7-9 and TRBJ2-7, with D perhaps TRBD1 (5 bases). The V end lost 3 bases, the J end lost 4 bases, and 13 bases lay between the germline ends. Germline CDR1 reads SEHNR; CDR2 reads FQNEAQ (reference sequence). The CDR3 is 14 residues long.

This clone was recorded a few times. The CDR3 region has the DNA TGTGCCAGCTCATCTACTAGCGGGGTTGACTACGAGCAGTACTTC. This sequence encodes CASSSTSGVDYEQYF. This chain connects TRBV18 to TRBJ2-7, with 10 nucleotides matching TRBD2. The CDR3 is 15 residues long. Germline V gene lookup returns CDR1 KGHSH and CDR2 LQKENI. J lost 3 bases, V lost 5 bases, and 7 bases had no gene match.

The chain carries TRBV4-1 and TRBJ2-7; D gene uncertain. Germline V gene sequence: CDR1 MGHRA, CDR2 YSYEKL. This CDR3 comprises 16 residues. The V end lost 1 base, the J end lost 3 bases, and 16 bases lay between the germline ends. In DNA, the CDR3 is TGCGCCAGCAGCCAAGTCGTGGGCCCTGTAGGCTACGAGCAGTACTTC. The encoded protein is CASSQVVGPVGYEQYF.

This clone was observed a handful of times. The chain combines TRBV5-6 with TRBJ1-5; perhaps TRBD1 as D (6 bases). V was trimmed by 0 bases and J by 1 base, leaving 14 bases between them. The CDR3 has 17 amino acids. CDR1 SGHDT and CDR2 YYEEEE come from the germline V gene. CDR3 bases: TGTGCCAGCAGCTTGGCGGTCCGGGGGGCGAGCAATCAGCCCCAGCATTTT. Protein product: CASSLAVRGASNQPQHF.

This chain links TRBV9 with TRBJ2-2; 8 positions agree with TRBD1. CDR1 and CDR2 from the germline V gene are SGDLS and YYNGEE. This CDR3 contains 16 residues. The junction had 5 bases not matched to a gene; V was cut back by 3 bases and J by 1 base. The CDR3 DNA sequence: TGTGCCAGCAGCGCCCAGGGGGCTGGGAACACCGGGGAGCTGTTTTTT. It specifies CASSAQGAGNTGELFF.

The J gene is TRBJ2-7, the V gene TRBV5-1; D might be TRBD2 (6 bases). Trimming pared 4 bases from V and 1 base from J, leaving 15 bases between. The germline gives CDR1 SGHRS, CDR2 YFSETQ. This CDR3 is built from 15 residues. The CDR3 protein is CASSPNVGGSYEQYF. The CDR3 DNA follows: TGCGCCAGCAGCCCTAATGTGGGAGGTTCCTACGAGCAGTACTTC. The full variable domain, rest sourced from reference TRBV5-1 and TRBJ2-7, is KAGVTQTPRYLIKTRGQQVTLSCSPISGHRSVSWYQQTPGQGLQFLFEYFSETQRNKGNFPGRFSGRQFSNSRSEMNVSTLELGDSALYLCASSPNVGGSYEQYFGPGTRLTVT.

This clone was counted between two and nine times. The V and J genes are TRBV25-1 and TRBJ2-7; D possibly corresponds to TRBD2 (6 bases). V lost 1 base and J 1 base, leaving 11 bases between the germline ends. Germline loops: CDR1 MGHDK, CDR2 SYGVNS. The CDR3 is 15 residues long. The CDR3 loop reads CASSELWRGSYEQYF. In DNA form, the CDR3 reads TGTGCCAGCAGTGAATTGTGGCGGGGTTCCTACGAGCAGTACTTC.

Here the CDR3 reads CASLPGREAELFF. The DNA of the CDR3 is TGTGCCAGCTTGCCGGGACGTGAAGCGGAGCTGTTTTTT. The chain has TRBV28 and TRBJ2-2, with D possibly being TRBD1 or TRBD2 (5 bases each). Germline V gene lookup returns CDR1 MDHEN and CDR2 SYDVKM. V was cut by 8 bases and J by 10 bases, with 17 bases left in between. The CDR3 spans 13 residues. The full variable domain, completed using reference TRBV28 and TRBJ2-2, is DVKVTQSSRYLVKRTGEKVFLECVQDMDHENMFWYRQDPGLGLRLIYFSYDVKMKEKGDIPEGYSVSREKKERFSLILESASTNQTSMYLCASLPGREAELFFGEGSRLTVL.

As regards this clone: Within the sample, other DNA sequences also encode this same CDR3. The chain joins TRBV6-6 to TRBJ2-7; D perhaps matches TRBD2 (5 bases). This CDR3 contains 14 residues. Trimming took 0 bases from V and 0 from J, leaving 6 bases between them. Germline CDR1 MNHNY, CDR2 SVGAGI (reference sequence). The CDR3 loop reads CASSYSRVSYEQYF. In nucleotides, the CDR3 is TGTGCCAGCAGTTACTCGCGGGTCTCCTACGAGCAGTACTTC.

This clone was picked up a small number of times. For the CDR3, the DNA is TGTGCCAGCAGCTTTTCCATAGCCAAAAACATTCAGTACTTC. It encodes CASSFSIAKNIQYF. The chain combines TRBV7-9 with TRBJ2-4; D gene unclear. The length of the CDR3 is 14 residues. V was cut by 3 bases and J by 0 bases, with 6 bases left in between. Germline-derived CDR1 and CDR2 are SEHNR and FQNEAQ (reference sequence). Full variable domain (outside the CDR3, taken from reference TRBV7-9 and TRBJ2-4): DTGVSQNPRHKITKRGQNVTFRCDPISEHNRLYWYRQTLGQGPEFLTYFQNEAQLEKSRLLSDRFSAERPKGSFSTLEIQRTEQGDSAMYLCASSFSIAKNIQYFGAGTRLSVL.

A few counts support this clone. The same CDR3 also results from other DNA sequences found in this sample. The chain couples TRBV28 to TRBJ1-2; D is unresolved. CDR1 and CDR2 from the germline V gene are MDHEN and SYDVKM. Trimming took off 3 bases at V and 4 bases at J, with 6 bases between the two ends. This CDR3 is built from 12 residues. CDR3 residues: CASSLRLYGYTF. Here the CDR3 DNA reads TGTGCCAGCAGTTTGCGCCTCTATGGCTACACCTTC.

The CDR3 coding sequence is TGTGCCAGCAGTACCCCATGGATTAAGGGCTACAATGAGCAGTTCTTC. This encodes CASSTPWIKGYNEQFF. J is TRBJ2-1 and V is TRBV11-1; D remains ambiguous. The length of the CDR3 is 16 residues. Trimming took 6 bases from V and 3 from J, leaving 18 bases between them. The germline V gene encodes CDR1 SGHAT and CDR2 FQDESV (reference sequence).

This clone was seen more than once but under ten times. The V gene is TRBV29-1, the J gene TRBJ1-2; D might be TRBD1 (6 bases). The length of the CDR3 is 13 residues. Between the trimmed V and J ends, which lost 3 bases and 6 bases, there was a span of 14 bases. CDR1 is SQVTM and CDR2 is ANQGSEA in the germline V gene. The CDR3 loop is CSVDMGGADGYTF. The CDR3 DNA follows: TGCAGCGTTGATATGGGGGGCGCGGATGGCTACACCTTC.

This clone was seen a few times. The chain carries TRBV28 and TRBJ1-5; 10 nucleotides line up with TRBD1. There are 16 residues in the CDR3. V gave up 5 bases and J gave up 3 bases; unmatched junction bases: 7. CDR1 and CDR2 from the germline V gene are MDHEN and SYDVKM. In nucleotides, the CDR3 is TGTGCCAGCAGTCCGAAGACAGGGGGCTTCAATCAGCCCCAGCATTTT. It yields the protein CASSPKTGGFNQPQHF.

This clone was recorded a few times. The V and J genes are TRBV30 and TRBJ2-5, with TRBD2 matching over 7 bases. The V segment lost 3 bases and the J segment 5 bases; nucleotides outside the gene matches: 9. The CDR3 contains 14 residues. Germline assignment: CDR1 GTSNPN and CDR2 SVGIG (reference sequence). CDR3 sequence (DNA): TGTGCCTGGAGCGGAGGGAGGGGAGCGGAGACCCAGTACTTC. Protein sequence: CAWSGGRGAETQYF.